This T cell receptor beta chain stems from a study of blood T cell repertoires in COVID-19 (dated by TCRdb to 2019 to 2021). Describing the broader study: Collaborator samples came from the United States, Italy and Spain and covered acute and convalescent phases of COVID-19. The prospective study material was composed of cDNA or gDNA derived from T cells, B-cell-depleted T cells, or PBMCs. Subjects who had been exposed to COVID-19, were actively infected with it, or had recovered from it provided the deeply sampled blood TCRbeta repertoires that made up the dataset. The repertoires were made available in a free public database intended to serve as a resource for research on the immune response to SARS-CoV-2. Samples came from the ongoing ImmuneRACE study (first 160 participants) plus 1,254 subjects from 6 global collaborators. Sample metadata almost always included a de-identified subject ID, COVID-19 status, age in years and sex. Where available, HLA class I and class II types were taken from metadata supplied by the sample provider and were not determined by assay-based typing.

Measured from the cysteine to the phenylalanine, the CDR3 is 14 residues long. CDR3 DNA only is kept here, 42 bases in frame from base 1. Based on the germline V gene, the CDR1 and CDR2 sequences are KGHSH and LQKENI. V and J are trimmed by 3 bases and 7 bases, and the gene matches miss 2 bases of the junction. What the study reported, not specific to this receptor: Clinical and demographic metadata were provided uncurated, with the amount varying by source and participant.

With respect to this clone: Its recognized antigen is unknown. Base quality data are lacking; no much larger clone is found one base away.

The immunoSEQ Assay, a bias-controlled multiplex PCR, was used to amplify TCRbeta CDR3 regions from genomic DNA. On the authors' methods: Nucleated cell counts per sample were estimated from amplification of reference gene primers within the assay. Sequence reads were collapsed and filtered to measure the absolute abundance of every unique TCRbeta CDR3 rearrangement. For each sample, productive Simpson clonality was calculated as the square root of Simpson's diversity index across productive rearrangements. TCRdb obtained this table from immuneACCESS and retained in-frame rearrangements with V and J assigned. These tables miss some clones; where compared with another copy, unresolved V genes account for less than half of the shortfall, and the remainder is unexplained. V, J and clone size were drawn from that table, and D and trimming were deduced from the DNA. For this sample the table gives approximately 53,000 clones, of which more than 80% were detected only once. The ten largest clonotypes hold 15% to 20% of the sample.

Whole blood was collected in K2EDTA tubes by collaborating institutions according to the institutions' own protocols. For TCRbeta analysis, collaborators shipped samples as frozen whole blood, isolated PBMCs, or DNA extracted from either of those sample types. The receptor chain draws on TRBV18 and TRBJ1-6; TRBD1 aligns with 8 central bases. The sample taken for sequencing was peripheral blood. The TCR comes from a man aged 35-49 years with acute or convalescent COVID-19. The CDR3 sequence is CASSPQGANSPLHF. The bases are TGTGCCAGCTCACCCCAGGGGGCGAATTCACCCCTCCACTTT. Joined to the reference TRBV18 and TRBJ1-6 proteins, this CDR3 gives the full variable domain: NAGVMQNPRHLVRRRGQEARLRCSPMKGHSHVYWYRQLPEEGLKFMVYLQKENIIDESGMPKERFSAEFPKEGPSILRIQQVVRGDSAAYFCASSPQGANSPLHFGNGTRLTVT.